This T cell receptor beta chain was captured in a study of cytomegalovirus exposure and HLA in healthy donors. Study observations and caveats: Sequencing artifact likely explains a cluster of highly shared sequence variants. In an earlier analysis, about 90% or about 30%: the productive usage of most TCR beta V segments. Being indistinguishable, some V segments were excluded, TRBV6-2 and TRBV6-3 among them.

With 0 bases removed from V and 0 bases from J, the gap between germline ends came to 6 bases. The CDR3 runs 14 residues. Germline-derived CDR1 and CDR2 are SGDLS and YYNGEE. Notes on this clone: No antigen is known for it.

Primers: 60 Vbeta forward and 13 Jbeta reverse. Sequenced by immunoSEQ multiplex PCR; TCRdb stores in-frame clones only, minus some. The table has about 130,000 clones, 80% seen once. The chain has TRBV9 and TRBJ1-1, with D possibly matching TRBD1 (5 bases). The TCR was taken from a man aged 25 to 45 in good health and CMV-seropositive. Material: PBMCs. CDR3 DNA: TGTGCCAGCAGCGTAGGCAGGGTGAACACTGAAGCTTTCTTT. Its protein is CASSVGRVNTEAFF.